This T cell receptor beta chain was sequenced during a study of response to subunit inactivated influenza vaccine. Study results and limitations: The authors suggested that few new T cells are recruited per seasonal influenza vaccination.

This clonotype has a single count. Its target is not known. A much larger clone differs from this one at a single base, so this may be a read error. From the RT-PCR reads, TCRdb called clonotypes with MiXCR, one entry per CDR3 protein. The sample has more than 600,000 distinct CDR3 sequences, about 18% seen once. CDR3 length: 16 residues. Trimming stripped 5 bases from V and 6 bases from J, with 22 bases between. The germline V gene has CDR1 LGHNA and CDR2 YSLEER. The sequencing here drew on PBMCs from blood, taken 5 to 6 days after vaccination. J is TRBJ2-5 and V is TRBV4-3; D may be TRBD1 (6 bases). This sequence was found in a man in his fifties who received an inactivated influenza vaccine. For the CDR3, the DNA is TGCGCCAGCAGCAAAGGAACAGGGACATCCGCCAAGACCCAGTACTTC. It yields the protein CASSKGTGTSAKTQYF.